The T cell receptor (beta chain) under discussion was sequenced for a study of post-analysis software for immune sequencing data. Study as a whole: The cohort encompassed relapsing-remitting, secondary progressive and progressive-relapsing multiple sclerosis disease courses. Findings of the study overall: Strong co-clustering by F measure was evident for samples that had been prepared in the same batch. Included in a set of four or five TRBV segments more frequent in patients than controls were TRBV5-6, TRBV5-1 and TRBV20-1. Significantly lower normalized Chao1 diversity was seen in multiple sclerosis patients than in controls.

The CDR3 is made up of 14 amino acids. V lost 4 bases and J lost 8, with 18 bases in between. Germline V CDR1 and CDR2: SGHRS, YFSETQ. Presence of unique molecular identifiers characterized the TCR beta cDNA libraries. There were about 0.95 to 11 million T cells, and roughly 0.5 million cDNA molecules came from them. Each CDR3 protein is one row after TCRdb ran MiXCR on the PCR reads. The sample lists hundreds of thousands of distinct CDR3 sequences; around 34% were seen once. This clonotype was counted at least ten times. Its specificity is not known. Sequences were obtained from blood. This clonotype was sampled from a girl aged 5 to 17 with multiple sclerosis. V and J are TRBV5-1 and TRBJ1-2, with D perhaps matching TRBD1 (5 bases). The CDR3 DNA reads TGCGCCAGCAGCCCGGTGGACGGGGGGGGAGGCTACACCTTC. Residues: CASSPVDGGGGYTF.